This T cell receptor beta chain was identified during a study of blood T cell repertoires in COVID-19. On the study more broadly: Sites across the United States, Italy and Spain contributed samples from acute and convalescent COVID-19. PBMCs, B-cell-depleted T cells, or T cells were the source of the cDNA or gDNA that made up the material.

Per the authors' pipeline: Quantification of nucleated cells was approximated via reference gene primer amplification. Method: immunoSEQ multiplex PCR; TCRdb's copy keeps in-frame clones and lacks some. That table is the source of V, J and clone size, and D and trimming were worked out from the DNA. Of approximately 210,000 clones in the sample, about 91% were seen once. The germline V gene encodes CDR1 MNHEY and CDR2 SVGEGT. CDR3 length equals 18 residues. V shed 6 bases, J shed 3 bases, and the junction held 17 bases outside the gene matches. The sequence derives from a woman in her thirties or forties with acute or convalescent COVID-19. The chain uses TRBV6-2 or TRBV6-3 and TRBJ1-5, with TRBD1 identical over 7 bases. Specimen: peripheral blood. In DNA, the CDR3 is TGTGCCAGCAGCAGTCTTACAGGGGCCTCAACGTTCAATCAGCCCCAGCATTTT. Translated, it gives CASSSLTGASTFNQPQHF.